The entry below gives a single T cell receptor (beta chain) sequence along with its context. A read error may be the cause here, since a much bigger clone is one base away. This sample stems from a study of blood T cells in healthy people across ages. Next came a second PCR, run for about 7 to 12 cycles, which used a sample-barcoded 5' primer along with a J-beta primer mix. Each cDNA molecule was tagged by a template-switch adaptor that had 12 random nucleotides. TCRdb independently ran MiXCR on the 5' RACE reads; one entry per CDR3 protein. The sample comprises fewer than 2 million distinct CDR3 sequences, 30% to 40% of which are singletons, and more than 20% rests with the top ten. The V end was cut by 4 bases, the J end by 12 bases, with 19 bases between. There are 14 residues in the CDR3. Looked up from germline, CDR1 is SEHNR and CDR2 is FQNEAQ (reference sequence).

The sequenced sample was blood. V is TRBV7-9 and J is TRBJ2-4; possibly TRBD1 for D (6 bases). The clonotype comes from a human donor in good health. The CDR3 DNA sequence: TGTGCCAGCAGCTCACAGGGTGGGCCCTACGATCAGTACTTC. This gives the protein CASSSQGGPYDQYF.